This T cell receptor beta chain was profiled in a study of blood T cell repertoires in COVID-19. Here immunoSEQ multiplex PCR was the method, and the copy in TCRdb shows in-frame clones only, minus some. Altogether around 50,000 clones are present, 85% to 95% being singletons, with the ten largest covering 0.95% to 1.1%. Sequencing was carried out using peripheral blood. The origin of this receptor is a man aged 60 to 69 with COVID-19, enrolled during active disease.

The CDR3 spells CASSSQAGYEQYF. DNA of the CDR3: TGTGCCAGCAGCTCCCAGGCGGGGTACGAGCAGTACTTC. The chain recombines TRBV3-1 (or the pseudogene TRBV3-2) with TRBJ2-7; D is possibly TRBD2 (6 bases). V was cut by 5 bases and J by 4 bases, with 12 bases left in between. The CDR3 consists of 13 residues. The V gene's germline CDR1 is LGHDT and CDR2 YNNKEL (reference sequence).